The T cell receptor beta chain under discussion was sequenced for a study of CD8+ T cells in alopecia areata. Study findings and constraints: Resident alphabeta T cells of normal skin are also sequenced in scalp samples. Tofacitinib significantly lowered scalp clonality and expanded CD8+ clones among the top 100. Although TCR sharing was seen in mice, sharing across patients was less clear, possibly for HLA-related reasons.

RNA extraction was followed by reverse transcription into cDNA, which acted as the sequencing template. Here immunoSEQ multiplex PCR was the method, and the copy in TCRdb shows in-frame clones only, minus some. The sample lists 120,000 to 150,000 clones, 85% to 90% occurring once. To note about this clone: Its cognate antigen is unknown.

Treatment defined: oral pan-JAK inhibitor, 5-10 mg twice daily. Lesional scalp tissue (obtained by punch biopsy) and peripheral blood were collected from alopecia areata patients. V lost 0 bases and J 5 bases, leaving 13 bases between the germline ends. Germline V CDR1 and CDR2: LNHDA, SQIVND (reference sequence). This CDR3 is built from 15 residues. Source: CD8+ T cells sorted from blood, taken at week 4, from a patient treated with tofacitinib. The sequence was collected from a human donor with alopecia areata. This rearrangement joins TRBV19 to TRBJ1-1; D perhaps matches TRBD1 (5 bases). CDR3 nucleotides: TGTGCCAGTAGTATAGAATCGGGGGTGGAGACTGAAGCTTTCTTT. Its protein is CASSIESGVETEAFF.